This T cell receptor (beta chain) is drawn from a study of cytomegalovirus exposure and HLA in healthy donors. V lost 4 bases to trimming and J lost 0 bases; unmatched junction nucleotides: 12. Germline CDR1 reads SGHRS; CDR2 reads YFSETQ. The CDR3 is made up of 17 amino acids. This PCR relied on a set of 60 Vbeta primers and 13 Jbeta primers. Clones were read by immunoSEQ multiplex PCR, and TCRdb kept only the in-frame ones, dropping some. The sample holds around 190,000 clones; over 65% are singletons and the top ten take less than 3.5%. General study findings and limits: DRB1 showed the most TCR associations and HLA-C the fewest in a later analysis, as rates varied by HLA locus. The authors later found HLA-associated TCR beta chains more clonally expanded than equally common others.

As to this clone: Its matching antigen is unknown.

The clonotype originates from a woman between 25 and 40 years old in good health and CMV-seronegative. Sample: PBMCs. The rearrangement links TRBV5-1 to TRBJ2-7, with 8 positions matching TRBD2. CDR3 in DNA: TGCGCCAGCAGCCCCCGGGGGGGGCGAGGGAACTCCTACGAGCAGTACTTC. Amino acid sequence: CASSPRGGRGNSYEQYF.